Following are 5 T cell receptor beta chains from one sample sequenced in a study of CD8+ T cells in alopecia areata. RNA, once extracted, was reverse transcribed into cDNA for use as the sequencing template. Data came from immunoSEQ multiplex PCR; TCRdb stores just in-frame clones and leaves some out. The table includes about 220,000 clones, around 57% detected once. Treatment specified: oral pan-JAK inhibitor, 5-10 mg twice daily. The source material was CD4+ T cells sorted from blood, sampled at week 4, from a patient treated with tofacitinib. All receptors derive from a human donor with alopecia areata.

The V call is TRBV7-6, the J call TRBJ2-3; no reliable D call. V dropped 6 bases and J dropped 4 bases, with 11 bases sitting between them. This CDR3 is 13 amino acids long. CDR1 and CDR2 (germline): SGHVS, FNYEAQ. The CDR3 loop is CASSFDGPDTQYF. CDR3 coding DNA: TGTGCCAGCAGTTTCGACGGTCCAGATACGCAGTATTTT.

The genes are TRBV29-1 and TRBJ1-4; D ambiguous. Per germline, CDR1 SQVTM and CDR2 ANQGSEA. The ends were cut back, 4 bases at V and 8 bases at J, with 11 bases in the middle. This CDR3 region has 12 residues. The CDR3 spells CSVGVSREKLFF. DNA of the CDR3: TGCAGCGTTGGCGTCAGTAGAGAAAAACTGTTTTTT.

This clone was seen a handful of times. The chain employs TRBV10-3 and TRBJ1-1, with a weak D call TRBD1 (5 bases). Trimming shortened V by 10 bases and J by 6 bases, and 27 bases separated the two germline ends. Looked up from germline, CDR1 is ENHRY and CDR2 is SYGVKD. This CDR3 is built from 16 residues. CDR3 sequence: CATTPRRTSGTAEAFF. CDR3 coding DNA: TGTGCCACAACCCCGAGGCGAACCTCCGGGACGGCTGAAGCTTTCTTT.

J is TRBJ1-6 and V is TRBV2, with D maybe TRBD1 (6 bases). V dropped 6 bases and J dropped 15 bases, with 21 bases sitting between them. CDR3 length equals 14 residues. CDR1 and CDR2 from the germline V gene are SNHLY and FYNNEI. Here the CDR3 DNA reads TGTGCCAGCAGGCTAGGGGGGCAGAGACAATACCTCCACTTT. This translates into CASRLGGQRQYLHF.

This clone was observed many times. The chain carries TRBV5-1 and TRBJ1-1; D not resolved. V was shortened by 2 bases and J by 0 bases, with 14 bases between the two germline ends. This CDR3 has 16 amino acids. Per the germline V gene, CDR1 is SGHRS and CDR2 is YFSETQ. The CDR3, as DNA: TGCGCCAGCAGCTTCGGGCAGGCGAATCTGAACACTGAAGCTTTCTTT. It translates to CASSFGQANLNTEAFF.